The 2 T cell receptor beta chains below were found in one sample sequenced in a study of graft-versus-host responses after intestinal transplantation. These receptors' antigens are unknown. The protocol was immunoSEQ multiplex PCR, while the TCRdb copy is restricted to in-frame clones and leaves out a portion. The sample holds 100,000 to 140,000 clones; roughly 87% are singletons and the top ten take less than 0.8%. Sequencing was performed on unstimulated CD4+ T cells sorted from spleen or lymph node cells, taken before transplant. The source is a human donor who was the organ donor for an intestinal transplant.

The chain carries TRBV5-4 and TRBJ2-1, with D maybe TRBD2 (6 bases). This CDR3 region has 16 residues. CDR1 is SGHNT, CDR2 YYREEE, per germline (reference sequence). V lost 5 bases and J 5 bases, leaving 20 bases between the germline ends. CDR3 nucleotide sequence: TGTGCCAGCAGTCCGAGCCCGGGGGAGCTTGACAATGAGCAGTTCTTC. Its protein is CASSPSPGELDNEQFF. The full variable domain, its missing parts supplied by reference TRBV5-4 and TRBJ2-1, is ETGVTQSPTHLIKTRGQQVTLRCSSQSGHNTVSWYQQALGQGPQFIFQYYREEENGRGNFPPRFSGLQFPNYSSELNVNALELDDSALYLCASSPSPGELDNEQFFGPGTRLTVL.

The chain has TRBV4-1 and TRBJ1-1, with D tentatively TRBD1 (6 bases). Trimming took 0 bases from V and 0 from J, leaving 17 bases between them. Germline V lookup: CDR1 MGHRA, CDR2 YSYEKL. This CDR3 spans 18 amino acids. The CDR3 nucleotides read TGCGCCAGCAGCCAAGATCGTTGGGCTAGGGGGATGAACACTGAAGCTTTCTTT. Its protein product is CASSQDRWARGMNTEAFF.